This T cell receptor beta chain was retrieved from a study of tumor and adjacent non-tumor tissue in lung cancer. Whole-study context: Each sample yielded 4 million to 4.5 million productive TCRbeta reads on average.

TCRbeta libraries were built with three rounds of nested PCR, modified from ARM-PCR. TCRdb recomputed calls from the multiplex PCR reads with MiXCR, one row per CDR3 protein. The table includes 70,000 to 80,000 distinct CDR3 sequences, 55% to 75% detected once. Study results and limitations: Compared with tumor, normal lung showed significantly lower TCR diversity.

Germline lookup yields CDR1 SGHRS and CDR2 YFSETQ. There are 14 residues in the CDR3. This clonotype was picked up a small number of times. Its antigen is unidentified. The junction and the germline gene differ at one end; a read error may be behind it. No cell sorting was done before RNA was extracted from the tissue. The chain recombines TRBV5-1 with TRBJ1-3; TRBD1 is a possible D gene (6 bases). Sequenced input: lung tumor tissue. The clonotype originates from a woman between 40 and 50 years old with non-small cell lung cancer. The CDR3 loop is CASSFQTGDNTIYF. Here the CDR3 DNA reads TGTGCCAGCAGCTTCCAGACAGGAGATAACACCATATATTTT.